The next 26 T cell receptor beta chains were all read from a single sample in a study of identical twins (TCRdb year 2016). Receptor libraries were prepared by 5' RACE. The sample was run on an Illumina HiSeq 2000. The public reads were reanalyzed by TCRdb: fastp trimming at Q25, MiXCR alignment, in-frame beta chains only. Records with the same CDR3 protein are collapsed into one entry carrying the most frequent genes and DNA. This sample comprises a few hundred thousand distinct CDR3 sequences, approximately 9.6% of them detected only once. In total, the top ten clones hold around 3% of the sample. These data are also associated with another study on yellow fever vaccine responses in identical twins.

The source material was PBMCs. The receptors shown here come from a woman aged 18-30 years in good health.

This clonotype appeared many times. The chain combines TRBV7-3 with TRBJ2-7; maybe TRBD2 (5 bases). The CDR3 loop spans 15 amino acids. V gave up 5 bases and J gave up 0 bases, with 14 bases separating them. The germline V gene has CDR1 SGHTA and CDR2 FQGTGA. The CDR3 region has the DNA TGTGCCAGCAGCATTCACCCGGGAAACTCCTACGAGCAGTACTTC. Protein sequence: CASSIHPGNSYEQYF.

This chain joins TRBV20-1 and TRBJ2-3; D is perhaps TRBD1 or TRBD2 (5 bases each). V was pared by 2 bases and J by 3 bases, with 15 bases between. The CDR3 is made up of 15 amino acids. Germline V gives CDR1 DFQATT, CDR2 SNEGSKA (reference sequence). The CDR3 spells CSARPLGTVTDTQYF. The CDR3 nucleotides read TGCAGTGCTAGACCACTTGGGACGGTGACAGATACGCAGTATTTT.

The gene calls are TRBV10-2 and TRBJ2-3, with unresolved D. V lost 4 bases and J 4 bases, leaving 12 bases between the germline ends. Germline V gives CDR1 WSHSY, CDR2 SAAADI. The CDR3 sequence is 14 residues long. CDR3: CASSVLDSPDTQYF. In nucleotides, the CDR3 is TGCGCCAGCAGTGTTTTAGATTCCCCAGATACGCAGTATTTT.

This chain connects TRBV20-1 to TRBJ1-5; D perhaps matches TRBD1 (6 bases). CDR1 DFQATT and CDR2 SNEGSKA come from the germline V gene (reference sequence). The CDR3 runs to 20 residues. The V and J ends lost 3 bases and 0 bases respectively, with 27 bases between them. The CDR3 sequence is CSARDPGQRFIGDSNQPQHF. The DNA of the CDR3 is TGCAGTGCTAGGGACCCGGGACAACGGTTTATTGGGGATAGCAATCAGCCCCAGCATTTT.

This clonotype was seen a few times. The CDR3 DNA follows: TGTGCCAGCAGGGAGGATACGGAAGCGCTGAGGACCCAGTACTTC. Its translation is CASREDTEALRTQYF. The rearrangement joins TRBV7-9 to TRBJ2-5; tentative D call: TRBD2 (5 bases). The CDR3 is 15 residues long. Trimming took off 6 bases at V and 7 bases at J, with 21 bases between the two ends. CDR1 and CDR2 (germline): SEHNR, FQNEAQ (reference sequence).

The CDR3 loop is CASSLSFLVQETQYF. Written as DNA, the CDR3 is TGTGCCAGCAGCTTAAGTTTTTTAGTGCAAGAGACCCAGTACTTC. The chain carries TRBV11-1 and TRBJ2-5; D ambiguous. The V and J ends lost 2 bases and 2 bases respectively, with 12 bases between them. Looked up from germline, CDR1 is SGHAT and CDR2 is FQDESV (reference sequence). The length of the CDR3 is 15 residues.

This chain connects TRBV23-1 to TRBJ2-1, with 11 bases matching TRBD2. TRBV23-1 is assigned to the ORF class and has an uncertain function. The CDR3 is 19 amino acids. J gave up 5 bases and V 2 bases, and 14 bases lay outside the gene matches. As DNA, the CDR3 is TGCGCCAGCAGTCAACCCCCGGGACTAGCGGAGCCGCGTCACAATGAGCAGTTCTTC. Its translation: CASSQPPGLAEPRHNEQFF.

This clonotype was seen repeatedly, ten times or more. This rearrangement joins TRBV27 to TRBJ2-2; D might be TRBD1 or TRBD2, each matching 7 bases. Germline V gives CDR1 MNHEY, CDR2 SMNVEV (reference sequence). CDR3 length equals 17 residues. Deletions cut 4 bases from V and 4 bases from J, with 19 bases between. This CDR3 reads CASSSPMQGEGTGELFF. The CDR3, as DNA: TGTGCCAGCAGTTCGCCAATGCAGGGGGAGGGCACCGGGGAGCTGTTTTTT.

The sample holds a few counts of this clonotype. The chain's CDR3 is CASSTTITGYGYTF. CDR3 nucleotide sequence: TGTGCCAGCAGTACCACAATTACAGGGTATGGCTACACCTTC. The chain has TRBV27 and TRBJ1-2; D is possibly TRBD1 (6 bases). In germline, CDR1 is MNHEY, CDR2 SMNVEV (reference sequence). Trimming shortened V by 5 bases and J by 5 bases, and 15 bases separated the two germline ends. CDR3 size: 14 residues.

This clonotype has at least ten counts. The CDR3 region is CAISDPTGYGYTF. In nucleotides, the CDR3 is TGTGCCATCAGTGACCCGACAGGGTATGGCTACACCTTC. J is TRBJ1-2 and V is TRBV10-3, with 7 nucleotides matching TRBD1. V gave up 3 bases and J gave up 5 bases; unmatched junction bases: 3. CDR3 size: 13 residues. Germline V gene lookup returns CDR1 ENHRY and CDR2 SYGVKD.

This clonotype occurred a few times. The chain is built from TRBV18 and TRBJ2-5; weak D call: TRBD1 (5 bases). This CDR3 is 14 amino acids long. Germline-derived CDR1 and CDR2 are KGHSH and LQKENI. The germline V and J ends were trimmed by 6 bases and 7 bases, with 18 bases remaining between them. The CDR3 is CASSPGRGGGTQYF. The CDR3 coding sequence is TGTGCCAGCTCCCCAGGGCGCGGTGGCGGGACCCAGTACTTC.

This clonotype was observed many times. This chain uses TRBV18 with TRBJ1-1; tentatively, D is TRBD1 (6 bases). Germline CDR1 reads KGHSH; CDR2 reads LQKENI. Trimming cost V 3 bases and J 3 bases, with 11 bases left between them. This CDR3 comprises 14 residues. The CDR3 region has the DNA TGTGCCAGCTCACCGTCGACAGGAGACACTGAAGCTTTCTTT. This codes for CASSPSTGDTEAFF.

This clonotype turned up a few times. The chain carries TRBV20-1 and TRBJ2-5; 11 nucleotides align to TRBD2. Germline CDR1 is DFQATT and CDR2 is SNEGSKA (reference sequence). This CDR3 spans 16 amino acids. V lost 6 bases to trimming and J lost 4 bases; unmatched junction nucleotides: 13. In DNA form, the CDR3 reads TGCAGTGCCCCACTAGCGGGAGTCGTCTTTCGAGAGACCCAGTACTTC. It is translated as CSAPLAGVVFRETQYF.

This clonotype has ten or more counts. The chain uses TRBV5-5 and TRBJ1-4; 9 positions agree with TRBD1. This CDR3 has 14 residues. Germline assignment: CDR1 SGHKS and CDR2 YYEKEE (reference sequence). The trim removed 5 bases at V and 7 bases at J, leaving 6 bases unmatched. The CDR3, as DNA: TGTGCCAGCAGTTCCGGGACAGGGACTGAAAAACTGTTTTTT. Protein product: CASSSGTGTEKLFF.

In DNA, the CDR3 is TGTGCCAGCAGGCCCTTTGGGCAAGAGACCCAGTACTTC. It codes for CASRPFGQETQYF. The gene calls are TRBV6-1 and TRBJ2-5; the D is unclear. This CDR3 comprises 13 residues. Germline V gene data show CDR1 as MNHNS and CDR2 as SASEGT. V was trimmed by 6 bases and J by 2 bases, leaving 10 bases between them.

The V gene is TRBV11-2, the J gene TRBJ2-1, with TRBD2 identical over 12 bases. Germline trimming cut 3 bases from V and 10 bases from J; bases unmatched to any gene: 4. The CDR3 length is 14 residues. Germline V gene lookup returns CDR1 SGHAT and CDR2 FQNNGV. The CDR3 bases are TGTGCCAGCAGCTTCGGGACTAGCGGGCAAGAGCAGTTCTTC. Translation: CASSFGTSGQEQFF.

Ten or more counts support this clonotype. The chain joins TRBV12-3 or TRBV12-4 to TRBJ2-7, with 8 bases fitting TRBD2. V trimming: 3 bases; J trimming: 1 base; junction bases outside the gene matches: 5. CDR3 size: 15 residues. Written as DNA, the CDR3 is TGTGCCAGCAGTTTTTCAACTAGCGGATCCTACGAGCAGTACTTC. Protein sequence: CASSFSTSGSYEQYF.

The J gene is TRBJ2-7, the V gene TRBV5-1; a possible D gene is TRBD2 (6 bases). CDR3 size: 14 residues. Germline-derived CDR1 and CDR2 are SGHRS and YFSETQ. V was trimmed by 4 bases and J by 6 bases, leaving 17 bases between them. CDR3 protein: CASSPGRSFGEQYF. The CDR3 coding sequence is TGCGCCAGCAGCCCGGGGAGGAGTTTCGGCGAGCAGTACTTC. The whole variable domain, filled in from reference TRBV5-1 and TRBJ2-7, reads KAGVTQTPRYLIKTRGQQVTLSCSPISGHRSVSWYQQTPGQGLQFLFEYFSETQRNKGNFPGRFSGRQFSNSRSEMNVSTLELGDSALYLCASSPGRSFGEQYFGPGTRLTVT.

Ten or more counts support this clonotype. The chain couples TRBV6-5 to TRBJ2-3; 7 bases fit TRBD2. The germline gives CDR1 MNHEY, CDR2 SVGAGI. V lost 2 bases, J lost 8 bases, and 4 bases stayed unmatched. This CDR3 comprises 13 residues. This CDR3 is CASSYGGGSTQYF. The CDR3 bases are TGTGCCAGCAGTTACGGGGGGGGGTCTACGCAGTATTTT.

The chain recombines TRBV7-9 with TRBJ2-7, with 9 bases lining up with TRBD1. The V gene's germline CDR1 is SEHNR and CDR2 FQNEAQ (reference sequence). Trimming cost V 5 bases and J 5 bases; bases outside gene matches: 7. The CDR3 consists of 14 residues. The CDR3 region has the DNA TGTGCCAGCAGCGACCGGGACAGGGAGGACGAGCAGTACTTC. This encodes CASSDRDREDEQYF.

This clonotype was recorded a few times. The chain recombines TRBV3-1 with TRBJ1-3, with D hard to call. Germline lookup yields CDR1 LGHDT and CDR2 YNNKEL (reference sequence). The V end lost 4 bases, the J end lost 0 bases, and 7 bases lay between the germline ends. The CDR3 loop spans 14 amino acids. The CDR3 DNA is TGTGCCAGCAGCCGGACCTTCTCTGGAAACACCATATATTTT. Translation: CASSRTFSGNTIYF.

As DNA, the CDR3 is TGCGCCAGCAGCCAAGAACAAGGGAGGGAGACCCAGTACTTC. Translation gives CASSQEQGRETQYF. The chain couples TRBV4-1 to TRBJ2-5; TRBD2 is a possible D gene (6 bases). V was cut by 0 bases and J by 5 bases, with 10 bases left in between. The CDR3 length is 14 residues. Germline assignment: CDR1 MGHRA and CDR2 YSYEKL.

This clonotype was found a few times. The DNA of the CDR3 is TGTGCCATCAGTGAAGCGGGGACCTCCTACGAGCAGTACTTC. Its protein product is CAISEAGTSYEQYF. This chain links TRBV10-3 with TRBJ2-7, with 7 positions matching TRBD2. There are 14 residues in the CDR3. V was clipped by 3 bases and J by 0 bases; unmatched bases: 2. Germline values: CDR1 ENHRY, CDR2 SYGVKD.

This clonotype was seen ten or more times. The chain uses TRBV5-1 and TRBJ2-7; 8 nucleotides line up with TRBD1. The CDR3 contains 13 residues. V was pared by 2 bases and J by 12 bases, with 10 bases of the junction left unmatched. Per the germline V gene, CDR1 is SGHRS and CDR2 is YFSETQ. This chain's CDR3 is CASSFTGGDPPYF. The DNA of the CDR3 is TGCGCCAGCAGCTTCACAGGGGGTGACCCTCCGTACTTC.

This clonotype occurred a few times. This chain links TRBV5-1 with TRBJ2-5, with 11 nucleotides matching TRBD2. V dropped 5 bases and J dropped 4; count of bases not matched to a gene: 13. Per germline, CDR1 SGHRS and CDR2 YFSETQ. The CDR3 length is 17 residues. The CDR3 loop is CASRTGTSGRGGETQYF. The CDR3 DNA reads as TGCGCCAGCAGGACCGGGACTAGCGGCCGGGGAGGAGAGACCCAGTACTTC.

This clonotype was seen many times. V gene TRBV12-3 or TRBV12-4 combines with J gene TRBJ2-5; maybe TRBD1 (6 bases). CDR3 length: 17 residues. The V end was cut by 3 bases, the J end by 1 base, with 18 bases between. This CDR3 reads CASSFRGPTGLQETQYF. As DNA, the CDR3 is TGTGCCAGCAGTTTCCGTGGACCTACAGGGCTCCAAGAGACCCAGTACTTC.